This T cell receptor beta chain is drawn from a study of T-cell reconstitution after alpha-beta-depleted transplantation in children. This clonotype showed up many times. Preparing the TCRbeta library involved the use of unique molecular identifiers. MiXCR, run by TCRdb on the PCR reads, gives a single entry per CDR3 protein. The sample lists 230,000 or so distinct CDR3 sequences, around 9.7% occurring once. This clonotype was sampled from a human donor who donated a stem cell graft to a child with SCID. This specimen consisted of PBMCs from the stem cell graft donor, obtained from the stem cell graft.

The CDR3 region has the DNA TGCGGGACAGGGGTATCCGATAATTCACCCCTCCACTTT. Amino acid sequence: CGTGVSDNSPLHF. V usage is TRBV20-1 and J usage is TRBJ1-6; 10 bases match TRBD1. This CDR3 spans 13 amino acids. Germline V gives CDR1 DFQATT, CDR2 SNEGSKA (reference sequence).